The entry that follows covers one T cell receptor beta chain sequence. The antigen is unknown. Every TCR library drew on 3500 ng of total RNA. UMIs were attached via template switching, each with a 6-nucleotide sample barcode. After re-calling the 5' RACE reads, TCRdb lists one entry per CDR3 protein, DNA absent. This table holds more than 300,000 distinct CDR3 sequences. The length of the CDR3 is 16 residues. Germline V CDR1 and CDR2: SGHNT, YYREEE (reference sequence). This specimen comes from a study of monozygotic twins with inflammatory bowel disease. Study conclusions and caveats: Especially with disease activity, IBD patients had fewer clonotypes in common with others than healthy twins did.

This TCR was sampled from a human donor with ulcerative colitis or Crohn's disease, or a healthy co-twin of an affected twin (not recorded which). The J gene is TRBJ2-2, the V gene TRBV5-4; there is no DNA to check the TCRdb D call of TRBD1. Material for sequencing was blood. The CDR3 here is CASSPNRGPNTGELFF.